These T cell receptor beta chains were read from a single sample in a study of CD8 T cells in ankylosing spondylitis. Using its own MiXCR run on the 5' RACE reads, TCRdb lists one record per CDR3 protein. The table includes around 770,000 distinct CDR3 sequences, 12% detected once. Specimen: blood, either unsorted or a sorted T cell fraction (not recorded which). The receptors originated from a male donor with ankylosing spondylitis. Each CDR3 is given with its conserved first and last residue. A D gene is named only where the DNA matches it firmly. Size values are once, few and many counts, or a class for expanded clones, and some rows have none.

J gene: TRBJ2-2; clone size: .; D gene: .; V gene: TRBV6-1; CDR3 DNA: TGTGCCAGCTACAGGTCGGTGGCCGGGGAGCTGTTTTTT; CDR3 protein: CASYRSVAGELFF
J gene: TRBJ2-2; clone size: many; D gene: .; V gene: TRBV28; CDR3 DNA: TGTGCCAGCCAGACACAGAACACCGGGGAGCTGTTTTTT; CDR3 protein: CASQTQNTGELFF
J gene: TRBJ2-3; clone size: .; D gene: .; V gene: TRBV9; CDR3 DNA: TGTGCCAGCAGTAGAGGGGAATCGGCAGATACGCAGTATTTT; CDR3 protein: CASSRGESADTQYF
J gene: TRBJ2-2; clone size: few; D gene: .; V gene: TRBV28; CDR3 DNA: TGTGCCAGCAGTTTTCGGAGGGGGCTTGCCGGGGAGCTGTTTTTT; CDR3 protein: CASSFRRGLAGELFF
J gene: TRBJ1-1; clone size: .; D gene: .; V gene: TRBV3-1; CDR3 DNA: TGTGCCAGCAGTCGGGGGGCACAGAGGACCGTGAACACTGAAGCTTTCTTT; CDR3 protein: CASSRGAQRTVNTEAFF
J gene: TRBJ2-7; clone size: few; D gene: TRBD1; V gene: TRBV4-3; CDR3 DNA: TGCGCCAGCAGCCACCAACAGGGGATTTACGAGCAGTACTTC; CDR3 protein: CASSHQQGIYEQYF
J gene: TRBJ2-5; clone size: .; D gene: .; V gene: TRBV2; CDR3 DNA: TGTGCCAGCAATCGCGGGGATCAAGAGACCCAGTACTTC; CDR3 protein: CASNRGDQETQYF
J gene: TRBJ2-7; clone size: .; D gene: .; V gene: TRBV30; CDR3 DNA: TGTGCCTGGAGTCGGTCCGTCTACGAGCAGTACTTC; CDR3 protein: CAWSRSVYEQYF
J gene: TRBJ2-1; clone size: few; D gene: TRBD2; V gene: TRBV27; CDR3 DNA: TGTGCCAGCAGTTTAGTTCTCCTAGCGGGAGAACCCCATGAGCAGTTCTTC; CDR3 protein: CASSLVLLAGEPHEQFF
J gene: TRBJ2-5; clone size: .; D gene: .; V gene: TRBV6-5; CDR3 DNA: TGTGCCAGCAGTTCATGGGGAGAAGAGACCCAGTACTTC; CDR3 protein: CASSSWGEETQYF
J gene: TRBJ1-1; clone size: many; D gene: .; V gene: TRBV12-3/TRBV12-4; CDR3 DNA: TGTGCCAGCAGCACCACAGATACGACTGAAGCTTTCTTT; CDR3 protein: CASSTTDTTEAFF
J gene: TRBJ2-5; clone size: few; D gene: .; V gene: TRBV10-3; CDR3 DNA: TGTGCCATCAGCCAATCGACCGGGATTCAAGAGACCCAGTACTTC; CDR3 protein: CAISQSTGIQETQYF
J gene: TRBJ1-1; clone size: many; D gene: TRBD1; V gene: TRBV6-5; CDR3 DNA: TGTGCCAGCAGTTACGGTCCAGGGGGCAACACTGAAGCTTTCTTT; CDR3 protein: CASSYGPGGNTEAFF
J gene: TRBJ2-7; clone size: .; D gene: TRBD2; V gene: TRBV6-2/TRBV6-3; CDR3 DNA: TGTGCCAGCAAGAGTAGCGGGATCACCTACGAGCAGTACTTC; CDR3 protein: CASKSSGITYEQYF
J gene: TRBJ2-5; clone size: .; D gene: .; V gene: TRBV5-1; CDR3 DNA: TGCGCCAGCAGTTTGGGGACCTTAGCGGAATGGTACCAAGAGACCCAGTACTTC; CDR3 protein: CASSLGTLAEWYQETQYF
J gene: TRBJ2-3; clone size: few; D gene: TRBD2; V gene: TRBV9; CDR3 DNA: TGTGCCAGCAGCGTAGGTCTAGCGGGAGCAGATACGCAGTATTTT; CDR3 protein: CASSVGLAGADTQYF
J gene: TRBJ2-2; clone size: few; D gene: .; V gene: TRBV30; CDR3 DNA: TGTGCCTGGAGTGTAGGCAGGAACACCGGGGAGCTGTTTTTT; CDR3 protein: CAWSVGRNTGELFF
J gene: TRBJ2-1; clone size: few; D gene: TRBD2; V gene: TRBV20-1; CDR3 DNA: TGCAGTGCTCGAATAGCGGGAGACCGCTACTCCTACAATGAGCAGTTCTTC; CDR3 protein: CSARIAGDRYSYNEQFF
J gene: TRBJ1-1; clone size: many; D gene: .; V gene: TRBV6-5; CDR3 DNA: TGTGCCAGCAGTTACACTGTGAACACTGAAGCTTTCTTT; CDR3 protein: CASSYTVNTEAFF
J gene: TRBJ1-2; clone size: .; D gene: .; V gene: TRBV7-2; CDR3 DNA: TGTGCCAGCAGCTTAGGGGGCGCATTTAACTATGGCTACACCTTC; CDR3 protein: CASSLGGAFNYGYTF
J gene: TRBJ2-1; clone size: .; D gene: .; V gene: TRBV7-2; CDR3 DNA: TGTGCCAGCAGCGTAAGGGACTCCCGTCGAAGTCAGTTCTTC; CDR3 protein: CASSVRDSRRSQFF
J gene: TRBJ2-5; clone size: few; D gene: .; V gene: TRBV5-1; CDR3 DNA: TGCGCCAGCAGCACTGGCGTCCCTGGACAAGAGACCCAGTACTTC; CDR3 protein: CASSTGVPGQETQYF
J gene: TRBJ2-3; clone size: .; D gene: .; V gene: TRBV9; CDR3 DNA: TGTGCCAGCAAGGGTGGGAGTAGCACAGATACGCAGTATTTT; CDR3 protein: CASKGGSSTDTQYF
J gene: TRBJ2-2; clone size: .; D gene: .; V gene: TRBV2; CDR3 DNA: TGTGCCAGCAAGGTCGGGCCCAGCACCGGGGAGCTGTTTTTT; CDR3 protein: CASKVGPSTGELFF
J gene: TRBJ2-7; clone size: .; D gene: TRBD2; V gene: TRBV5-5; CDR3 DNA: TGTGCCAGCAGCTCCCGGACCCCGGGAGGACCCCAAGAGCAGTACTTC; CDR3 protein: CASSSRTPGGPQEQYF
J gene: TRBJ1-1; clone size: .; D gene: .; V gene: TRBV7-2; CDR3 DNA: TGTACCAGCAGCTCGACTCCGGGTCTGATCACTGACGCTTTCTTT; CDR3 protein: CTSSSTPGLITDAFF
J gene: TRBJ2-1; clone size: .; D gene: TRBD2; V gene: TRBV20-1; CDR3 DNA: TGCAGCGGCGGGAGGAGGAACAATGAGCAGTTCTTC; CDR3 protein: CSGGRRNNEQFF
J gene: TRBJ1-4; clone size: many; D gene: .; V gene: TRBV12-3/TRBV12-4; CDR3 DNA: TGTGCCAGCAGTTTAGCCAGGGAAAAGAGGGAACTGTTTTTT; CDR3 protein: CASSLAREKRELFF
J gene: TRBJ2-3; clone size: few; D gene: .; V gene: TRBV5-1; CDR3 DNA: TGCGCCAGCAGCGCAGGAGGGGGCTCACAGGATACGCAGTATTTT; CDR3 protein: CASSAGGGSQDTQYF
J gene: TRBJ2-3; clone size: few; D gene: TRBD2; V gene: TRBV6-1; CDR3 DNA: TGTGCCAGCAATCATATAGCGGGAGGCTCAGATACGCAGTATTTT; CDR3 protein: CASNHIAGGSDTQYF
J gene: TRBJ2-7; clone size: .; D gene: .; V gene: TRBV20-1; CDR3 DNA: TGCAGTGCTAGGATCGGGGTGACCCCCTACGAGCAGTACTTC; CDR3 protein: CSARIGVTPYEQYF
J gene: TRBJ1-1; clone size: few; D gene: TRBD1; V gene: TRBV29-1; CDR3 DNA: TGCAGCGTCTGGGACAGGGACACTGAAGCTTTCTTT; CDR3 protein: CSVWDRDTEAFF
J gene: TRBJ2-1; clone size: few; D gene: .; V gene: TRBV7-2; CDR3 DNA: TGTGCCAGCAGCGAGGACAGCTACAATGAGCAGTTCTTC; CDR3 protein: CASSEDSYNEQFF
J gene: TRBJ1-1; clone size: .; D gene: .; V gene: TRBV4-2; CDR3 DNA: TGTGCCAGCAGCCAAGAGGACACCGTGAACACTGAAGCTTTCTTT; CDR3 protein: CASSQEDTVNTEAFF
J gene: TRBJ1-5; clone size: few; D gene: .; V gene: TRBV6-5; CDR3 DNA: TGTGCCAGCAGTTTATCCAGGGATCAGCCCCAGCATTTT; CDR3 protein: CASSLSRDQPQHF
J gene: TRBJ2-5; clone size: few; D gene: .; V gene: TRBV18; CDR3 DNA: TGTGCCAGCTCACCGTCCCCCGTTGAGACCCAGTACTTC; CDR3 protein: CASSPSPVETQYF
J gene: TRBJ1-6; clone size: .; D gene: .; V gene: TRBV18; CDR3 DNA: TGTGCCAGCTCACCTGACGTCCCTTCACCCCTCCACTTT; CDR3 protein: CASSPDVPSPLHF
J gene: TRBJ1-2; clone size: many; D gene: .; V gene: TRBV12-3/TRBV12-4; CDR3 DNA: TGTGCCAGCACCCTGGCGAACAGGCCCTATGGCTACACCTTC; CDR3 protein: CASTLANRPYGYTF